This TCR beta chain was identified during a study of blood T cell repertoires in COVID-19. In the original workflow: How many nucleated cells were present was estimated from reference gene primer amplification. The method was immunoSEQ multiplex PCR; TCRdb's version includes in-frame clones alone and lacks a portion of them. The DNA gave D and trimming, while V, J and clone size come from that table. The sample includes 150,000 to 200,000 clones, roughly 77% seen only once; the top ten take approximately 11%. The CDR3 has 15 residues. V was pared by 4 bases and J by 2 bases, with 7 bases of the junction left unmatched. CDR1 is SEHNR, CDR2 FQNEAQ, per germline (reference sequence).

The specimen sequenced was peripheral blood. The chain links TRBV7-9 to TRBJ1-1, with 7 bases aligning to TRBD1. The sequence was collected from a human donor in a cohort sampled during active COVID-19. The CDR3 coding sequence is TGTGCCAGCAGCTCAGGGACAGCTGTAAACACTGAAGCTTTCTTT. Its translation: CASSSGTAVNTEAFF.